This T cell receptor (beta chain) derives from a study of blood T cells in healthy people across ages. A sample-barcoded 5' primer and a J-beta primer mix were used in a second PCR of roughly 7 to 12 cycles. MiXCR was run by TCRdb on the 5' RACE reads, yielding one entry per CDR3 protein. The sample yields approximately 900,000 distinct CDR3 sequences, around 49% seen once. The study drew donors from healthy Caucasian individuals in Russia aged roughly 6 to 90. Trimming shortened V by 1 base and J by 2 bases, and 10 bases separated the two germline ends. The CDR3 is made up of 15 amino acids. The V gene's germline CDR1 is MGHRA and CDR2 YSYEKL. This clonotype was counted a few times.

The sequenced sample consisted of blood. This receptor was identified in a man aged 30 to 39 in good health. This chain links TRBV4-1 with TRBJ2-3, with no clear D. This CDR3 is CASSQGFGFTDTQYF. The CDR3 DNA sequence: TGCGCCAGCAGCCAAGGATTCGGGTTCACAGATACGCAGTATTTT.